A single sample gave rise to the 21 T cell receptor beta chains below, sequenced in a study of blood T cell repertoires in COVID-19. Clones were sequenced by immunoSEQ multiplex PCR, and TCRdb holds only the in-frame ones, with some missing. The repertoire holds over 150,000 clones, 65% to 80% seen once, with 9.5% to 15% in the top ten. Source material: peripheral blood. These receptors all stem from a woman between 50 and 59 years old with acute or convalescent COVID-19.

The V gene is TRBV29-1, the J gene TRBJ2-1, with 7 bases identical to TRBD2. Germline V gene lookup returns CDR1 SQVTM and CDR2 ANQGSEA. V shed 7 bases and J 3 bases; nucleotides not matched to a gene: 12. CDR3 length: 15 amino acids. Written as DNA, the CDR3 is TGCAGCGCCAAGGGTTTAGCGGGCCTCTACAATGAGCAGTTCTTC. Its translation: CSAKGLAGLYNEQFF.

This clone is deemed large (0.1 to 1%). In the same sample, other DNA sequences code for this CDR3. V usage is TRBV28 and J usage is TRBJ2-1, with 9 bases identical to TRBD2. The trim removed 3 bases at V and 2 bases at J, leaving 2 bases unmatched. This CDR3 is built from 15 residues. The germline V gene encodes CDR1 MDHEN and CDR2 SYDVKM. The chain's CDR3 is CASSLTSGPYNEQFF. The CDR3, as DNA: TGTGCCAGCAGTTTGACTAGCGGACCCTACAATGAGCAGTTCTTC.

The count of this clone is one. The gene calls are TRBV30 and TRBJ1-5; the D gene is possibly TRBD1 (5 bases). V lost 3 bases to trimming and J lost 6 bases, with 15 bases between them. The CDR3 totals 14 residues. CDR1 GTSNPN and CDR2 SVGIG come from the germline V gene (reference sequence). CDR3 bases: TGTGCCTGGAGCAATGGGGGGGAGGGTCAGCCCCAGCATTTT. Amino acids: CAWSNGGEGQPQHF.

The chain is built from TRBV21-1 and TRBJ2-2; the table's D call of TRBD2 was not tested on the DNA. TRBV21-1 is a documented pseudogene. The CDR3 is 18 residues long. The CDR3 coding sequence is TGTGCCAGCAGCAAGGGTATGGGACTACACAAGACCACCGGGGAGCTGTTTTTT. Protein sequence: CASSKGMGLHKTTGELFF.

This chain connects TRBV28 to TRBJ2-1, with a possible D match to TRBD2 (7 bases). With 5 bases removed from V and 8 bases from J, the gap between germline ends came to 19 bases. Germline V gene lookup returns CDR1 MDHEN and CDR2 SYDVKM. The CDR3 loop spans 15 amino acids. CDR3: CASSPLGGVGDEQFF. CDR3 bases: TGTGCCAGCAGTCCCCTAGGGGGGGTGGGGGATGAGCAGTTCTTC.

A remark on this clone: Other nucleotide sequences in the sample specify the same CDR3. V usage is TRBV5-1 and J usage is TRBJ2-1, with TRBD1 as a possible D gene (6 bases). Trimming removed 6 bases at V and 6 bases at J, with 16 bases between. Germline-derived CDR1 and CDR2 are SGHRS and YFSETQ. CDR3 length: 14 residues. The chain's CDR3 is CASMEQGRGNEQFF. DNA for the CDR3: TGCGCCAGCATGGAACAGGGTAGGGGCAATGAGCAGTTCTTC.

The J gene is TRBJ2-2, the V gene TRBV19, with D unclear. The CDR3 has 12 amino acids. Trimming stripped 5 bases from V and 4 bases from J, with 5 bases between. Germline loops: CDR1 LNHDA, CDR2 SQIVND (reference sequence). DNA for the CDR3: TGTGCCAGTAGTTTTCTCACCGGGGAGCTGTTTTTT. It yields the protein CASSFLTGELFF.

This chain joins TRBV7-9 and TRBJ2-2; TRBD2 agrees at 11 bases. The CDR3 contains 16 residues. CDR1 and CDR2 from the germline V gene are SEHNR and FQNEAQ (reference sequence). J gave up 3 bases and V 1 base, and 1 base lay outside the gene matches. The CDR3 bases are TGTGCCAGCAGCTTAGAACTAGCGGGGGACACCGGGGAGCTGTTTTTT. Translated: CASSLELAGDTGELFF.

The rearrangement links TRBV6-1 to TRBJ1-2; TRBD1 agrees at 9 bases. Germline loops: CDR1 MNHNS, CDR2 SASEGT. The CDR3 loop spans 14 amino acids. V lost 7 bases, J lost 2 bases, and 5 bases stayed unmatched. The CDR3 loop reads CASNPGTGNYGYTF. The CDR3 DNA reads as TGTGCCAGCAACCCCGGGACAGGGAACTATGGCTACACCTTC.

V is TRBV15 and J is TRBJ2-3, with 13 nucleotides matching TRBD2. The CDR3 runs 19 residues. Looked up from germline, CDR1 is LNHNV and CDR2 is YYDKDF (reference sequence). Losses at the gene ends were 0 bases for V and 2 bases for J; bases not matched to a gene: 8. The chain's CDR3 is CATSRDRLAGGFFTDTQYF. CDR3 DNA: TGTGCCACCAGCAGAGATAGACTAGCGGGGGGCTTCTTCACAGATACGCAGTATTTT.

V and J are TRBV6-5 and TRBJ2-1; 10 bases agree with TRBD2. In germline, CDR1 is MNHEY, CDR2 SVGAGI. CDR3 size: 15 residues. V lost 6 bases to trimming and J lost 4 bases; unmatched junction nucleotides: 6. CDR3 nucleotides: TGTGCCAGCAGAGCAGCGGGGGGGGAATACAATGAGCAGTTCTTC. This codes for CASRAAGGEYNEQFF.

The chain couples TRBV7-2 to TRBJ2-1, with 8 positions matching TRBD2. With V trimmed by 1 base and J by 8 bases, 10 bases remained unmatched. The CDR3 length is 16 residues. The V gene's germline CDR1 is SGHTA and CDR2 FQGNSA. CDR3: CASSLGTGRAFHEQFF. As DNA, the CDR3 is TGTGCCAGCAGCTTAGGTACCGGGAGGGCGTTTCATGAGCAGTTCTTC.

This clone came up a few times. The rearrangement uses TRBV12-3 or TRBV12-4 and TRBJ1-1, with TRBD1 matching 7 bases. V was pared by 2 bases and J by 8 bases, with 5 bases of the junction left unmatched. The CDR3 spans 13 residues. The CDR3 here is CASSLIVGQEAFF. Here the CDR3 DNA reads TGTGCCAGCAGTTTAATCGTGGGACAGGAAGCTTTCTTT.

This clone was counted only a few times. The rearrangement joins TRBV10-2 to TRBJ1-2; TRBD1 matches at 9 bases. The germline V gene has CDR1 WSHSY and CDR2 SAAADI. The V gene end was trimmed by 5 bases and the J gene end by 5 bases; junction bases not matched to a gene: 6. The CDR3 runs 14 residues. The CDR3: CASSSGTGNYGYTF. DNA of the CDR3: TGCGCCAGCAGTTCCGGGACAGGGAATTATGGCTACACCTTC.

Only a few counts were recorded for this clone. The CDR3 DNA reads as TGTGCCAGCAGCCAAGATCCAGGGGGCGCCGAGCAGTACTTC. It codes for CASSQDPGGAEQYF. The rearrangement links TRBV3-1 (or the pseudogene TRBV3-2) to TRBJ2-7; 8 bases fit TRBD1. The V segment lost 0 bases and the J segment 6 bases; nucleotides outside the gene matches: 4. CDR1 is LGHDT and CDR2 is YNNKEL in the germline V gene (reference sequence). The CDR3 loop spans 14 amino acids.

The V call is TRBV18, the J call TRBJ1-4, with 11 bases aligning to TRBD1. Germline lookup yields CDR1 KGHSH and CDR2 LQKENI. This CDR3 is built from 17 residues. J gave up 8 bases and V 3 bases, and 11 bases lay outside the gene matches. CDR3 amino acids: CASSPENGQGAMEKLFF. In nucleotides, the CDR3 is TGTGCCAGCTCACCCGAGAACGGACAGGGGGCAATGGAAAAACTGTTTTTT.

The rearrangement joins TRBV6-6 to TRBJ1-5, with D possibly TRBD1 on 6 matching bases. The CDR3 covers 15 residues. The V gene lost 5 bases and the J gene lost 11 bases, with 22 bases spanning the gap. Germline CDR1 reads MNHNY; CDR2 reads SVGAGI (reference sequence). CDR3 loop: CASSHPTGSRVTQHF. The CDR3, as DNA: TGTGCCAGCAGTCACCCTACAGGGTCTCGGGTGACCCAGCATTTT.

This clone occurred a few times. The chain has TRBV6-1 and TRBJ1-4; D gene uncertain. Germline V CDR1 and CDR2: MNHNS, SASEGT. V was shortened by 3 bases and J by 8 bases, with 10 bases between the two germline ends. This CDR3 is built from 13 residues. The CDR3 protein is CASSEARREKLFF. In nucleotides, the CDR3 is TGTGCCAGCAGTGAGGCGAGGAGGGAAAAACTGTTTTTT.

V gene TRBV6-5 combines with J gene TRBJ1-6; D is undetermined. CDR1 is MNHEY and CDR2 is SVGAGI in the germline V gene. The V end was cut by 6 bases, the J end by 8 bases, with 11 bases between. The CDR3 loop spans 13 amino acids. In DNA, the CDR3 is TGTGCCAGCAGCTCAATTCGCGATTCACCCCTCCACTTT. Translating it yields CASSSIRDSPLHF.

Written as DNA, the CDR3 is TGTGCCAGCAGCCGGTGGGACACCTACAATGAGCAGTTCTTC. It is translated as CASSRWDTYNEQFF. J is TRBJ2-1 and V is TRBV14; D is perhaps TRBD1 (6 bases). This CDR3 contains 14 residues. Germline V CDR1 and CDR2: SGHDN, FVKESK. The germline V and J ends were trimmed by 4 bases and 2 bases, with 9 bases remaining between them.

This chain links TRBV20-1 with TRBJ2-6, with 10 positions matching TRBD1. The ends lost 3 bases at V and 0 bases at J; junction bases unmatched: 5. The CDR3 totals 17 residues. CDR1 is DFQATT and CDR2 is SNEGSKA in the germline V gene (reference sequence). The CDR3 DNA reads TGCAGTGCTAGTCGGGACAGGGGAGGCTCTGGGGCCAACGTCCTGACTTTC. This sequence encodes CSASRDRGGSGANVLTF.